The 32 T cell receptor beta chains below all came from one sample that was sequenced in a study of identical twins. TCRdb called the 5' RACE reads again in MiXCR, with one record for every CDR3 protein. The repertoire holds hundreds of thousands of distinct CDR3 sequences, with approximately 9% as singletons. Sequencing was carried out using memory (CD45RO+) T cells sorted from blood. The receptors originated from a young woman in good health.

This clonotype has at least ten counts. This chain links TRBV5-1 with TRBJ1-1; the D is unclear. The CDR3 is 13 amino acids. Looked up from germline, CDR1 is SGHRS and CDR2 is YFSETQ. V lost 4 bases, J lost 1 base, and 8 bases lay in between. CDR3 protein: CASSADPNTEAFF. In DNA form, the CDR3 reads TGCGCCAGCAGCGCCGATCCGAACACTGAAGCTTTCTTT. Based on the CDR3 plus reference TRBV5-1 and TRBJ1-1, the full variable domain is KAGVTQTPRYLIKTRGQQVTLSCSPISGHRSVSWYQQTPGQGLQFLFEYFSETQRNKGNFPGRFSGRQFSNSRSEMNVSTLELGDSALYLCASSADPNTEAFFGQGTRLTVV.

This clonotype was seen more than once but under ten times. This chain connects TRBV7-2 to TRBJ2-7; the D is unclear. Germline V gene lookup returns CDR1 SGHTA and CDR2 FQGNSA. The germline V and J ends were trimmed by 5 bases and 3 bases, with 8 bases remaining between them. The CDR3 has 12 residues. Written as DNA, the CDR3 is TGTGCCAGCAGCGCAAACTACTACGAGCAGTACTTC. This codes for CASSANYYEQYF.

The sample holds a few counts of this clonotype. The gene calls are TRBV12-3 or TRBV12-4 and TRBJ2-5; 8 bases match TRBD1. This CDR3 has 13 residues. Losses at the gene ends were 1 base for V and 6 bases for J; bases not matched to a gene: 1. The CDR3 loop reads CASSLGQGKTQYF. The CDR3, as DNA: TGTGCCAGCAGTTTAGGACAGGGGAAGACCCAGTACTTC.

The chain joins TRBV20-1 to TRBJ1-1, with a tentative D call TRBD1 (5 bases). Germline V CDR1 and CDR2: DFQATT, SNEGSKA (reference sequence). This CDR3 is built from 14 residues. Trimming took 1 base from V and 6 from J, leaving 15 bases between them. For the CDR3, the DNA is TGCAGTGCTAGAGCCCCCGAGGGACCCCCTGAAGCTTTCTTT. It translates to CSARAPEGPPEAFF.

This clonotype was detected a few times. This chain joins TRBV4-3 and TRBJ1-1; D is ambiguous. The ends were cut back, 3 bases at V and 8 bases at J, with 13 bases in the middle. Germline V gene data show CDR1 as LGHNA and CDR2 as YSLEER. This CDR3 region has 13 residues. The CDR3 protein is CASSHLDGVEAFF. The DNA for the CDR3 is TGCGCCAGCAGCCACCTTGACGGTGTAGAAGCTTTCTTT.

This clonotype was seen a handful of times. The rearrangement uses TRBV20-1 and TRBJ2-2; D might be TRBD1 (5 bases). The CDR3 is 16 residues long. The germline gives CDR1 DFQATT, CDR2 SNEGSKA (reference sequence). Between the trimmed V and J ends, which lost 3 bases and 0 bases, there was a span of 14 bases. The CDR3 DNA sequence: TGCAGTGCTAGGGGGCGCGTATCCGCGAACACCGGGGAGCTGTTTTTT. This encodes CSARGRVSANTGELFF.

Only a few counts were recorded for this clonotype. This chain links TRBV18 with TRBJ2-5; D is ambiguous. Germline V gene data show CDR1 as KGHSH and CDR2 as LQKENI. Trimming pared 5 bases from V and 5 bases from J, leaving 9 bases between. The CDR3 has 12 residues. The CDR3 sequence: CASSDLPETQYF. DNA of the CDR3: TGTGCCAGCTCAGACCTCCCGGAGACCCAGTACTTC.

The CDR3 sequence is CASSLAREETQYF. The CDR3 DNA reads as TGTGCCAGCAGCTTGGCCAGGGAAGAGACCCAGTACTTC. The rearrangement uses TRBV5-5 and TRBJ2-5, with D possibly being TRBD1 (5 bases). The CDR3 runs to 13 residues. Germline-derived CDR1 and CDR2 are SGHKS and YYEKEE (reference sequence). Trimming stripped 0 bases from V and 3 bases from J, with 6 bases between.

This clonotype was detected only a few times. The chain couples TRBV4-3 to TRBJ2-4, with TRBD2 matching 12 bases. Trimming removed 3 bases from V and 1 base from J; junction bases left unmatched: 1. CDR3 length: 16 residues. The germline V gene encodes CDR1 LGHNA and CDR2 YSLEER. The CDR3: CASSHGTSGAKNIQYF. CDR3 nucleotides: TGCGCCAGCAGCCACGGGACTAGCGGGGCCAAAAACATTCAGTACTTC.

This clonotype was counted ten times or more. The chain couples TRBV7-2 to TRBJ2-7, with D perhaps matching TRBD1 or TRBD2 (7 bases each). The CDR3 has 15 residues. Trimming left V 6 bases short and J 2 bases short, with 17 bases between. Per germline, CDR1 SGHTA and CDR2 FQGNSA. The CDR3 loop reads CASSYFSGTAYEQYF. The CDR3 coding sequence is TGTGCCAGCAGTTATTTCAGCGGGACAGCCTACGAGCAGTACTTC.

The chain is built from TRBV7-9 and TRBJ2-5; possibly TRBD2 for D (6 bases). V gave up 2 bases and J gave up 2 bases, with 12 bases separating them. This CDR3 has 15 residues. From germline, CDR1 is SEHNR and CDR2 FQNEAQ (reference sequence). CDR3 sequence: CASSLWPSDQETQYF. Here the CDR3 DNA reads TGTGCCAGCAGCTTATGGCCTAGCGATCAAGAGACCCAGTACTTC.

This clonotype was detected only a few times. The chain is built from TRBV5-1 and TRBJ2-2; TRBD2 is a possible D gene (6 bases). The CDR3 consists of 14 residues. Germline V gene data show CDR1 as SGHRS and CDR2 as YFSETQ. Trimming shortened V by 4 bases and J by 2 bases, and 9 bases separated the two germline ends. In nucleotides, the CDR3 is TGCGCCAGCAGCCCAACTAGCAACACCGGGGAGCTGTTTTTT. This codes for CASSPTSNTGELFF. The entire variable domain, with the rest obtained from reference TRBV5-1 and TRBJ2-2, is as follows: KAGVTQTPRYLIKTRGQQVTLSCSPISGHRSVSWYQQTPGQGLQFLFEYFSETQRNKGNFPGRFSGRQFSNSRSEMNVSTLELGDSALYLCASSPTSNTGELFFGEGSRLTVL.

This chain uses TRBV19 with TRBJ2-7; 10 nucleotides agree with TRBD1. Germline loops: CDR1 LNHDA, CDR2 SQIVND (reference sequence). With 1 base clipped from V and 2 bases from J, the junction kept 2 bases outside the gene matches. The CDR3 is 15 residues long. CDR3 in DNA: TGTGCCAGTAGTATAGGGACAGGGGGAACCTACGAGCAGTACTTC. It specifies CASSIGTGGTYEQYF.

This clonotype came up a few times. The chain has TRBV7-9 and TRBJ2-3, with 8 bases fitting TRBD2. The trim removed 7 bases at V and 5 bases at J, leaving 5 bases unmatched. The CDR3 has 13 amino acids. Germline V gives CDR1 SEHNR, CDR2 FQNEAQ (reference sequence). The CDR3 sequence is CASNPSGLDTQYF. In DNA, the CDR3 is TGTGCCAGCAACCCTAGCGGGTTAGATACGCAGTATTTT.

CDR3 DNA: TGTGCCAGCAGTCCGGTAGGACAGGGTAGAAACACCGGGGAGCTGTTTTTT. Translating it yields CASSPVGQGRNTGELFF. The chain combines TRBV12-3 or TRBV12-4 with TRBJ2-2; TRBD1 agrees at 8 bases. Trimming cost V 5 bases and J 2 bases; bases outside gene matches: 10. This CDR3 is 17 amino acids long.

This clonotype was picked up many times. The V gene is TRBV12-3 or TRBV12-4, the J gene TRBJ2-3; 8 bases are shared with TRBD2. CDR3 length: 16 amino acids. V lost 8 bases, J lost 4 bases, and 14 bases stayed unmatched. CDR3 sequence: CASVSSGTSPSDTQYF. The CDR3 nucleotides are TGTGCCAGCGTCTCATCCGGGACTAGTCCATCAGATACGCAGTATTTT.

With regard to this clonotype: Just one base apart from a much larger clone, this may be a read error. The chain combines TRBV5-1 with TRBJ2-7; possible D gene TRBD1, 5 bases. From germline, CDR1 is SGHRS and CDR2 YFSETQ. This CDR3 spans 12 amino acids. The CDR3 DNA reads as TGCACCAGCAGCTTGGAAGGGGTCGAGCAGTACTTC. Translated, it gives CTSSLEGVEQYF.

The sample holds a few counts of this clonotype. The chain uses TRBV3-1 and TRBJ2-7; TRBD2 matches 8 bases. V was clipped by 3 bases and J by 5 bases; unmatched bases: 6. Germline loops: CDR1 LGHDT, CDR2 YNNKEL (reference sequence). The CDR3 is 14 amino acids. The CDR3 loop is CASSHDPGLDEQYF. The CDR3, as DNA: TGTGCCAGCAGCCACGATCCGGGACTAGACGAGCAGTACTTC.

In its sample, this clonotype was seen many times. The chain joins TRBV4-3 to TRBJ2-7, with 9 positions matching TRBD2. The trim removed 1 base at V and 5 bases at J, leaving 6 bases unmatched. The CDR3 spans 15 residues. Germline CDR1 is LGHNA and CDR2 is YSLEER. DNA for the CDR3: TGCGCCAGCAGCCAAGCGGCGGGAGGGTCCCACGAGCAGTACTTC. This gives the protein CASSQAAGGSHEQYF.

The chain is built from TRBV15 and TRBJ2-4; tentatively, D is TRBD2 (5 bases). There are 17 residues in the CDR3. The V end lost 0 bases, the J end lost 7 bases, and 19 bases lay between the germline ends. CDR1 is LNHNV and CDR2 is YYDKDF in the germline V gene (reference sequence). The CDR3 is CATSREGQPGNGNIQYF. The CDR3 DNA sequence: TGTGCCACCAGCAGAGAGGGCCAGCCCGGGAACGGGAACATTCAGTACTTC.

This clonotype was picked up many times. The CDR3 DNA is TGCGCCAGCAGCCAAGAAGCGGGATATGGGTCAGATACGCAGTATTTT. This gives the protein CASSQEAGYGSDTQYF. This chain joins TRBV4-3 and TRBJ2-3; 7 bases align to TRBD2. Germline V CDR1 and CDR2: LGHNA, YSLEER. V was pared by 0 bases and J by 4 bases, with 7 bases of the junction left unmatched. The CDR3 totals 16 residues.

V is TRBV4-2 and J is TRBJ2-5, with TRBD1 identical over 10 bases. With 4 bases clipped from V and 4 bases from J, the junction kept 6 bases outside the gene matches. CDR3 size: 15 residues. Germline values: CDR1 LGHNA, CDR2 YNFKEQ. The CDR3 sequence: CASSPGTGAGETQYF. The CDR3 DNA follows: TGTGCCAGCAGCCCCGGGACAGGGGCGGGAGAGACCCAGTACTTC.

Only a few counts were recorded for this clonotype. The J gene is TRBJ2-1, the V gene TRBV7-9, with 8 bases aligning to TRBD2. The CDR3 is 15 residues long. Losses at the gene ends were 5 bases for V and 0 bases for J; bases not matched to a gene: 3. Germline loops: CDR1 SEHNR, CDR2 FQNEAQ (reference sequence). The CDR3 DNA sequence: TGTGCCAGCAGCCGTAGCGGGGCCTCCTACAATGAGCAGTTCTTC. Translating it yields CASSRSGASYNEQFF. The full variable domain, rest sourced from reference TRBV7-9 and TRBJ2-1, is DTGVSQNPRHKITKRGQNVTFRCDPISEHNRLYWYRQTLGQGPEFLTYFQNEAQLEKSRLLSDRFSAERPKGSFSTLEIQRTEQGDSAMYLCASSRSGASYNEQFFGPGTRLTVL.

The chain employs TRBV4-3 and TRBJ2-1; D unresolved. The germline gives CDR1 LGHNA, CDR2 YSLEER. CDR3 size: 15 residues. Trimming took off 1 base at V and 5 bases at J, with 12 bases between the two ends. CDR3 sequence: CASSQVGDQHNEQFF. The CDR3 DNA reads TGCGCCAGCAGCCAAGTCGGAGACCAGCACAATGAGCAGTTCTTC.

There are a few counts of this clonotype. The chain carries TRBV7-2 and TRBJ2-2; D is ambiguous. With 3 bases removed from V and 6 bases from J, the gap between germline ends came to 8 bases. This CDR3 has 13 amino acids. Germline V gene sequence: CDR1 SGHTA, CDR2 FQGNSA. CDR3 DNA sequence: TGTGCCAGCAGCTTCCGACTCTCCGGGGAGCTGTTTTTT. As protein: CASSFRLSGELFF.

This clonotype was seen a handful of times. V usage is TRBV12-3 or TRBV12-4 and J usage is TRBJ2-7, with D perhaps being TRBD1 or TRBD2 (5 bases each). The CDR3 runs to 14 residues. V shed 7 bases and J shed 3 bases, with 16 bases lying between them. CDR3 in amino acids: CASNSLGRNYEQYF. CDR3 nucleotide sequence: TGTGCCAGCAATAGTTTGGGACGGAACTACGAGCAGTACTTC.

This clonotype was counted a few times. In DNA form, the CDR3 reads TGTGCCAGTAGTATAACCGGGACAGGGATGGAGACCCAGTACTTC. This sequence encodes CASSITGTGMETQYF. The chain carries TRBV19 and TRBJ2-5; TRBD1 matches at 9 bases. This CDR3 has 15 residues. Germline V CDR1 and CDR2: LNHDA, SQIVND (reference sequence). J lost 5 bases, V lost 2 bases, and 6 bases had no gene match.

This clonotype came up many times. The chain has TRBV15 and TRBJ2-5; a weak D match, TRBD2 (6 bases). In germline, CDR1 is LNHNV, CDR2 YYDKDF (reference sequence). The length of the CDR3 is 15 residues. V shed 8 bases and J shed 4 bases, with 20 bases lying between them. The CDR3 sequence: CATGRGGSDRETQYF. The CDR3 bases are TGTGCCACCGGACGCGGAGGGAGTGATAGAGAGACCCAGTACTTC.

To note about this clonotype: The junction does not match germline at one end; this may be a read error. This rearrangement joins TRBV15 to TRBJ2-3; the match to TRBD1 covers 7 bases. Germline lookup yields CDR1 LNHNV and CDR2 YYDKDF (reference sequence). The CDR3 spans 16 residues. CDR3 DNA: TGTGCCATCAGCACGCCGGGACAGAACCTCGGAAGGACGCAGTATTTT. Protein sequence: CAISTPGQNLGRTQYF. The variable domain in full, with the rest retrieved from reference TRBV15 and TRBJ2-3, is DAMVIQNPRYQVTQFGKPVTLSCSQTLNHNVMYWYQQKSSQAPKLLFHYYDKDFNNEADTPDNFQSRRPNTSFCFLDIRSPGLGDTAMYLCAISTPGQNLGRTQYFGPGTRLTVL.

The chain combines TRBV3-1 with TRBJ2-7, with D tentatively TRBD2 (5 bases). Trimming cost V 1 base and J 7 bases, with 8 bases left between them. In germline, CDR1 is LGHDT, CDR2 YNNKEL (reference sequence). The CDR3 consists of 12 residues. CDR3 DNA: TGTGCCAGCAGCCAAGCCTCGGGAGAGCAGTACTTC. It encodes CASSQASGEQYF.

This clonotype was counted only a few times. The rearrangement links TRBV7-2 to TRBJ1-2; D is perhaps TRBD1 (6 bases). Germline V gene lookup returns CDR1 SGHTA and CDR2 FQGNSA. Trimming pared 0 bases from V and 8 bases from J, leaving 13 bases between. The length of the CDR3 is 14 residues. The CDR3 is CASSLASRGGGYTF. In DNA form, the CDR3 reads TGTGCCAGCAGCTTAGCGAGCAGGGGAGGCGGCTACACCTTC.

This clonotype was counted many times. The chain employs TRBV5-1 and TRBJ2-7; 7 bases match TRBD2. The germline CDR1 and CDR2 sequences are SGHRS and YFSETQ. The CDR3 has 15 residues. J was trimmed by 2 bases and V by 2 bases; bases with no gene match: 7. The CDR3 protein is CASSLSGVYTYEQYF. DNA for the CDR3: TGCGCCAGCAGCTTAAGCGGGGTATACACCTACGAGCAGTACTTC. The full variable domain, with the rest looked up from reference TRBV5-1 and TRBJ2-7, is KAGVTQTPRYLIKTRGQQVTLSCSPISGHRSVSWYQQTPGQGLQFLFEYFSETQRNKGNFPGRFSGRQFSNSRSEMNVSTLELGDSALYLCASSLSGVYTYEQYFGPGTRLTVT.